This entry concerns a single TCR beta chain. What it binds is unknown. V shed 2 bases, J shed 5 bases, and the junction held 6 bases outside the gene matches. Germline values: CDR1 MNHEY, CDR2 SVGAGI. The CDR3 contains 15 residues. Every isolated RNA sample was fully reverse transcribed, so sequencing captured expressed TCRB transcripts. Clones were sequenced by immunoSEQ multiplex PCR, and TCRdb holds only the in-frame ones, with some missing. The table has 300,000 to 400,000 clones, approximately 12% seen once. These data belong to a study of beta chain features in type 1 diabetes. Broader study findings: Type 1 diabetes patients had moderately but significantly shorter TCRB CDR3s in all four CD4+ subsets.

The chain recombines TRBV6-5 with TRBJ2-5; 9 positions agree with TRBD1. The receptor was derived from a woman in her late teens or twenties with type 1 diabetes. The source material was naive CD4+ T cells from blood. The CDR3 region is CASSYQTGGQETQYF. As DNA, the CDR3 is TGTGCCAGCAGTTACCAGACAGGGGGTCAGGAGACCCAGTACTTC.